These T cell receptor beta chains were read from a single sample in a study of control samples from healthy donors and cancer patients. Here immunoSEQ multiplex PCR was the method, and the copy in TCRdb shows in-frame clones only, minus some. This table has hundreds of thousands of clones, 75% to 95% appearing once. The specimen was PBMCs. The source of these receptors is a man between 40 and 49 years old with head and neck cancer. Each CDR3 is given with its conserved first and last residue.

length: 13; V: TRBV2; J: TRBJ2-2; CDR3: CASRLPRPGELFF
length: 15; V: TRBV27; J: TRBJ2-2; CDR3: CASSFERDGAGELFF
length: 12; V: TRBV28; J: TRBJ1-1; CDR3: CASTRGTTEAFF
length: 15; V: TRBV9; J: TRBJ2-6; CDR3: CASSVEAAGANVLTF
length: 18; V: TRBV5-5; J: TRBJ2-5; CDR3: CASSLAASGGPSRETQYF
length: 14; V: TRBV30; J: TRBJ1-4; CDR3: CAWSRTGGSEKLFF
length: 14; V: TRBV13; J: TRBJ2-7; CDR3: CASSLSHSEGEQYF
length: 15; V: TRBV19; J: TRBJ2-5; CDR3: CASSRTSGGEETQYF
length: 14; V: TRBV5-6; J: TRBJ1-2; CDR3: CASSLDQGAGGYTF
length: 16; V: TRBV5-4; J: TRBJ2-1; CDR3: CASSLLAGISYNEQFF
length: 15; V: TRBV14; J: TRBJ2-2; CDR3: CATSSLTGLAGELFF
length: 16; V: TRBV27; J: TRBJ2-2; CDR3: CASSLSTGGNTGELFF
length: 15; V: TRBV9; J: TRBJ1-4; CDR3: CASSAGHWDGEKLFF
length: 11; V: TRBV30; J: TRBJ1-2; CDR3: CAWSLGYGYTF
length: 16; V: TRBV6-1; J: TRBJ1-4; CDR3: CASSEAADGKNEKLFF
length: 15; V: TRBV5-1; J: TRBJ1-6; CDR3: CASSLAQARYSPLHF
length: 17; V: TRBV28; J: TRBJ1-1; CDR3: CASSAMGARAGGTEAFF
length: 18; V: TRBV27; J: TRBJ2-2; CDR3: CASSPRQGRGGNTGELFF
length: 18; V: TRBV4-2; J: TRBJ2-3; CDR3: CASSQAVSGGAMIDTQYF
length: 13; V: TRBV2; J: TRBJ1-1; CDR3: CATAGTGNTEAFF